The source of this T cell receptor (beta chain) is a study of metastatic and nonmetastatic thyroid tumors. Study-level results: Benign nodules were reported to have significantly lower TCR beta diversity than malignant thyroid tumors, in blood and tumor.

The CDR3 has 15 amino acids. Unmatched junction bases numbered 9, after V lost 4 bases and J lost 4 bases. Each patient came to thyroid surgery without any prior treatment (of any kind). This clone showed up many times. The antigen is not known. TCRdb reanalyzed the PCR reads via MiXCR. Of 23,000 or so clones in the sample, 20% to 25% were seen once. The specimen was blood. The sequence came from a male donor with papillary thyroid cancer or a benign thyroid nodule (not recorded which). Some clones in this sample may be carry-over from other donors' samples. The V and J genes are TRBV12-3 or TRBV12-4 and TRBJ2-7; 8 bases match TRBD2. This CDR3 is CASSYQPGGPYEQYF. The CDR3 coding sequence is TGTGCCAGCAGTTATCAGCCGGGAGGGCCGTACGAGCAGTACTTC.